One T cell receptor beta chain is described in this entry. The CDR3 is made up of 15 amino acids. Looked up from germline, CDR1 is ENHRY and CDR2 is SYGVKD. V lost 2 bases, J lost 4 bases, and 5 bases stayed unmatched. TCRdb re-analysed the RT-PCR reads in MiXCR, keeping a single row per CDR3 protein. The table records about 830,000 distinct CDR3 sequences, about 18% of them present only once. The source of the sample is a study of response to subunit inactivated influenza vaccine. The clonotype originates from a man aged 45-65 years who received an inactivated influenza vaccine. The rearrangement uses TRBV10-3 and TRBJ1-2; 9 bases fit TRBD1. The sequencing here drew on PBMCs from blood, taken approximately 5 days after vaccination. CDR3 sequence (DNA): TGTGCCATCAGTGAGCTCACAGGGGGCTCCTATGGCTACACCTTC. Its protein is CAISELTGGSYGYTF.